Sequencing of this T cell receptor (beta chain) was carried out in a study of regulatory T cells in long-lasting Graves disease. Study overall: Graves' patients diagnosed newly had used antithyroid drugs under 3 months. The study, taken as a whole, reports: Persistent Graves' disease cases displayed lower TCR diversity than newly diagnosed ones.

As to time point: newly diagnosed GD, antithyroid drugs for less than 3 months. From RNA extracted from PBMCs, the TCR library was made. Construction of TCR beta libraries relied on iRepertoire HTBI primers and on Arm-PCR targeting CDR3 regions. One entry per CDR3 protein results from TCRdb running MiXCR on the multiplex PCR reads. The table lists roughly 610,000 distinct CDR3 sequences, roughly 16% of them singletons. This clonotype was detected ten times or more. The target antigen is unknown. Germline lookup yields CDR1 SSHAT and CDR2 FNYEAQ (reference sequence). CDR3 length: 12 residues. This sample also belongs to another study, concerning T cells in Graves' hyperthyroidism and ophthalmopathy.

Sample: peripheral blood mononuclear cells (PBMCs), taken at new diagnosis, from a patient treated with antithyroid drugs. The TCR was taken from a man between 18 and 35 years old with Graves disease. This chain links TRBV7-7 with TRBJ2-2, with 11 nucleotides matching TRBD2. The DNA of the CDR3 is TGTGTTGGACTAGCGGGCACCGGGGAGCTGTTTTTT. Protein product: CVGLAGTGELFF.